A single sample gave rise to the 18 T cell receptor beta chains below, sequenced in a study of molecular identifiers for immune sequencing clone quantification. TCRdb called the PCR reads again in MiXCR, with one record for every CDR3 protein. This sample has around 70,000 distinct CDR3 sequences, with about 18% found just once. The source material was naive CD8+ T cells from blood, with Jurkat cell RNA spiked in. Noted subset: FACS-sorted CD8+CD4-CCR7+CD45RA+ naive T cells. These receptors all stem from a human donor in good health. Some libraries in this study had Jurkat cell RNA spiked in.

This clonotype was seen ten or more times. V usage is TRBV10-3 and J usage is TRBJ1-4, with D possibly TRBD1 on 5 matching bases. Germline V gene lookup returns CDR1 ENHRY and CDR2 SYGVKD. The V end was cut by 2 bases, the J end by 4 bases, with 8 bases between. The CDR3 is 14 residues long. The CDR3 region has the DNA TGTGCCATCAGTGAGGCAGGGTATAATGAAAAACTGTTTTTT. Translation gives CAISEAGYNEKLFF.

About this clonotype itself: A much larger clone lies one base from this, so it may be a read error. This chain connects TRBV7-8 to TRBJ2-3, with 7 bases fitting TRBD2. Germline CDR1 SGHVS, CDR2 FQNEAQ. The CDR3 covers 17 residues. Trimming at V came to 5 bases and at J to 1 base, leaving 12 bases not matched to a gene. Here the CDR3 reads CASSPAGLTGGTDTQYF. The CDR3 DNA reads TGTGCCAGCAGCCCTGCGGGACTAACGGGTGGCACAGATACGCAGTATTTT. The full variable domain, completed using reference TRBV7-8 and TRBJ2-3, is GAGVSQSPRYKVAKRGQDVALRCDPISGHVSLFWYQQALGQGPEFLTYFQNEAQLDKSGLPSDRFFAERPEGSVSTLKIQRTQQEDSAVYLCASSPAGLTGGTDTQYFGPGTRLTVL.

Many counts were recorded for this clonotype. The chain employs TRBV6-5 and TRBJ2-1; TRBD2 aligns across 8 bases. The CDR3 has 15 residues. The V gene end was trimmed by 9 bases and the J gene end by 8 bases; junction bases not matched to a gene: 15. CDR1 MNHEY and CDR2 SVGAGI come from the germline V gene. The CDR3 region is CASLPLSGSRDEQFF. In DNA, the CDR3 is TGTGCCAGTCTACCGCTAAGCGGGAGCCGAGATGAGCAGTTCTTC.

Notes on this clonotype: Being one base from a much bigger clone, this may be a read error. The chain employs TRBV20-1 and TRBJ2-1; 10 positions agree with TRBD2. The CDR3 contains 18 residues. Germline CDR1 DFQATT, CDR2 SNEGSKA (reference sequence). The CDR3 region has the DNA TGCGGTGCTAAAACCGCCTTTGGACTAGCGGATGTAGGTGGTGAGCAGTTCTTC. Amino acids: CGAKTAFGLADVGGEQFF.

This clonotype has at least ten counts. The CDR3 region is CASSLGPRDIYTEAFF. CDR3 DNA sequence: TGTGCCAGCAGCTTAGGGCCACGGGACATATACACTGAAGCTTTCTTT. The chain combines TRBV7-6 with TRBJ1-1, with a possible D match to TRBD1 (6 bases). This CDR3 is 16 amino acids long. V was shortened by 1 base and J by 3 bases, with 15 bases between the two germline ends. Germline CDR1 is SGHVS and CDR2 is FNYEAQ.

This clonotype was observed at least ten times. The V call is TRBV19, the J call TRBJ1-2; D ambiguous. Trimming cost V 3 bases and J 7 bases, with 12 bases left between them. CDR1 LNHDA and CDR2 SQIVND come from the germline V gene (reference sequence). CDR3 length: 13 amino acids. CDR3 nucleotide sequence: TGTGCCAGTAGTATCTTTGCAGGCAGTGGCTACACCTTC. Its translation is CASSIFAGSGYTF.

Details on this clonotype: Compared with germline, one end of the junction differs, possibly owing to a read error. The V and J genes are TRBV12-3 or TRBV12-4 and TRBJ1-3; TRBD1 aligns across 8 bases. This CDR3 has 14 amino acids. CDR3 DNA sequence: TGTGCCAGCAACCCGACAGGGGCTGGAAACGCCATATATTTT. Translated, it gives CASNPTGAGNAIYF.

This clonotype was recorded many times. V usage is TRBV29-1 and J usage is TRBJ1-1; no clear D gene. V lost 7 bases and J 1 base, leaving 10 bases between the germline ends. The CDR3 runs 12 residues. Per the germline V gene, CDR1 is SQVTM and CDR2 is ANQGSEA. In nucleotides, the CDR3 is TGCAGCGCCCGGTCTACGAACACTGAAGCTTTCTTT. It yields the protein CSARSTNTEAFF.

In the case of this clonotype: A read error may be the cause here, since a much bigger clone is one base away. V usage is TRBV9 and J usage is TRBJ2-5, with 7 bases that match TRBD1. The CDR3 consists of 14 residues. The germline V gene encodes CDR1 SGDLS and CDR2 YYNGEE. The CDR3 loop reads CAGSVTGWRETQYF. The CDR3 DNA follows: TGTGCCGGCAGCGTGACAGGGTGGCGGGAGACCCAGTACTTC. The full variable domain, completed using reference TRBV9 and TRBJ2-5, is DSGVTQTPKHLITATGQRVTLRCSPRSGDLSVYWYQQSLDQGLQFLIQYYNGEERAKGNILERFSAQQFPDLHSELNLSSLELGDSALYFCAGSVTGWRETQYFGPGTRLLVL.

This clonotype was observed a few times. CDR3 in DNA: TGCGCCAGCAGCCAAGATGGGGCGGACACCGGGGAGCTGTTTTTT. Protein product: CASSQDGADTGELFF. The rearrangement uses TRBV4-1 and TRBJ2-2, with D tentatively TRBD1 (5 bases). Germline V CDR1 and CDR2: MGHRA, YSYEKL. There are 15 residues in the CDR3. Trimming took off 0 bases at V and 3 bases at J, with 8 bases between the two ends.

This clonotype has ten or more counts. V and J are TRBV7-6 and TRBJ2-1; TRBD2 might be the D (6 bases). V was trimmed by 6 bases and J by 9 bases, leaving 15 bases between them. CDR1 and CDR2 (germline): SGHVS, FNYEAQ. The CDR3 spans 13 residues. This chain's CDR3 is CASSNERRGEQFF. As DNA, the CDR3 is TGTGCCAGCAGTAACGAAAGGAGGGGTGAGCAGTTCTTC. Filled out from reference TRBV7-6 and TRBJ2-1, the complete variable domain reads GAGVSQSPRYKVTKRGQDVALRCDPISGHVSLYWYRQALGQGPEFLTYFNYEAQQDKSGLPNDRFSAERPEGSISTLTIQRTEQRDSAMYRCASSNERRGEQFFGPGTRLTVL.

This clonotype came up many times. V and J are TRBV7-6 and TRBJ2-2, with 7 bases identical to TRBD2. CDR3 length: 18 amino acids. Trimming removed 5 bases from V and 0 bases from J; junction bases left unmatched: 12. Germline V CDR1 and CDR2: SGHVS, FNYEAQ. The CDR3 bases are TGTGCCAGCAGCCGCGACATCCAAGGACTAGCGAACACCGGGGAGCTGTTTTTT. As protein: CASSRDIQGLANTGELFF.

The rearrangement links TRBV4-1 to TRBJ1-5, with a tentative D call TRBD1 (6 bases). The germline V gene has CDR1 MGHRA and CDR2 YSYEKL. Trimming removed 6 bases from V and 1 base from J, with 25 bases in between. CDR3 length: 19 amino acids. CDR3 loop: CASSHHVQQGIGSNQPQHF. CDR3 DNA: TGCGCCAGCAGTCACCACGTTCAACAGGGCATTGGGAGCAATCAGCCCCAGCATTTT.

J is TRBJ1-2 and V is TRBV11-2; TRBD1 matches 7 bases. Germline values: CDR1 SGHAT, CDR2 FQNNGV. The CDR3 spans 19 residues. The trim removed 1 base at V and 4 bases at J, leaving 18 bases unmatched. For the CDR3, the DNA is TGTGCCAGCAGCTTAGGAGACAGGGATCGGGCCAAGTTGAGCTATGGCTACACCTTC. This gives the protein CASSLGDRDRAKLSYGYTF.

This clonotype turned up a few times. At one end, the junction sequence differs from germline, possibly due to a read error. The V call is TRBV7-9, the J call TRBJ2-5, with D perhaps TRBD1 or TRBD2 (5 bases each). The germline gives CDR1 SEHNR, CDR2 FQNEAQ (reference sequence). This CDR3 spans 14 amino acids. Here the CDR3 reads CTSEVGRDVETQYF. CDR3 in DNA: TGTACCAGCGAAGTGGGCAGGGACGTGGAGACCCAGTACTTC.

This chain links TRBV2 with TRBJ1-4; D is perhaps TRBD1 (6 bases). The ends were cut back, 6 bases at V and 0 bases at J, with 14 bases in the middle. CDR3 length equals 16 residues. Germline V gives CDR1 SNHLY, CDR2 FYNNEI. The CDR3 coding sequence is TGTGCCAGCAGCGCGGGACAACAGACAACTAATGAAAAACTGTTTTTT. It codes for CASSAGQQTTNEKLFF.

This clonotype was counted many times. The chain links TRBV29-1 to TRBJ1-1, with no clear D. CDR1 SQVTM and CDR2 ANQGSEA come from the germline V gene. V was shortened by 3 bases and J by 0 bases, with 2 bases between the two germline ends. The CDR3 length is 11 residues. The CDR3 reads CSVEMNTEAFF. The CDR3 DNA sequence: TGCAGCGTTGAGATGAACACTGAAGCTTTCTTT.

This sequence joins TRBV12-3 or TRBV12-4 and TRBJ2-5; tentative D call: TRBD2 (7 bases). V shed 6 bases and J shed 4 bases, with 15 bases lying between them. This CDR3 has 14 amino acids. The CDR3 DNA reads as TGTGCCAGCAGCCTAGGGGGGGGCCTAGAGACCCAGTACTTC. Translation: CASSLGGGLETQYF.